The present TCR beta chain was sequenced within a study of blood T cells in healthy people across ages. Looking at the study overall: About one barcoded beta molecule was captured per two T cells (by template switching).

This CDR3 has 17 amino acids. Per the germline V gene, CDR1 is ENHRY and CDR2 is SYGVKD. Trimming left V 9 bases short and J 2 bases short, with 23 bases between. Together with a sample-barcoded 5' primer, a J-beta primer mix was included in a second PCR lasting roughly 6 to 12 cycles. TCRdb reanalysed the 5' RACE reads using MiXCR and keeps one entry per CDR3 protein. The sample lists approximately 800,000 distinct CDR3 sequences; more than 25% were seen once. The same sample was also used in a study of T cells of mothers and their children.

This TCR was recovered from a boy between 10 and 17 years old in good health. J is TRBJ1-3 and V is TRBV10-3; no reliable D call. Sequenced material: blood. CDR3 nucleotides: TGTGCCATTCTCCGGGAACCAGGCCCGGGTCCTGGAAACACCATATATTTT. Its translation: CAILREPGPGPGNTIYF.